This TCR beta chain was sequenced in a study of T cell changes during pregnancy in multiple sclerosis. TCRdb's table, derived via immunoSEQ multiplex PCR, lists solely in-frame clones and lacks some. The table shows approximately 30,000 clones, with around nine tenths occurring only once. The sequence was obtained from a female donor with multiple sclerosis, enrolled in a pregnancy study. The sequencing here drew on CD8+ T cells from peripheral blood mononuclear cells, taken in the first trimester of pregnancy.

CDR3 protein: CASSSGAGGAGGYTF. The CDR3 coding sequence is TGTGCCAGCAGCTCTGGGGCAGGGGGCGCAGGAGGCTACACCTTC. The genes are TRBV7-9 and TRBJ1-2; 8 bases agree with TRBD1. V was clipped by 4 bases and J by 8 bases; unmatched bases: 12. Germline V CDR1 and CDR2: SEHNR, FQNEAQ (reference sequence). This CDR3 region has 15 residues.